Listed below are T cell receptor beta chains from one sample, sequenced in a study of patients and donors after allogeneic stem cell transplantation. TCRdb re-derived calls from the RT-PCR reads in MiXCR, one entry per CDR3 protein. The profile shows 150,000 to 200,000 distinct CDR3 sequences, approximately 28% of them singletons. Sequences were obtained from blood, either unsorted or a sorted T cell fraction (not recorded which). The receptors stem from a human donor who was either an allogeneic HSCT recipient or a stem cell or donor lymphocyte infusion donor (not recorded which). It is not recorded whose cells these are; they may come from a transplant donor. The CDR3 runs from the conserved cysteine through the conserved F or W. A D gene is named only where the DNA matches it firmly. Clone size, where shown, is once, few, many, or a class for clones that have expanded.

cdr3_aa	cdr3_nt	clone_size	v_call	j_call	d_call	cdr3_length
CASSLGRGWDTQYF	TGTGCCAGCAGTCTTGGCCGGGGGTGGGATACGCAGTATTTT	few	TRBV28	TRBJ2-3	NA	14
CASSLEGGSAGHQETQYF	TGTGCCAGCAGTTTAGAAGGCGGCTCGGCGGGACATCAAGAGACCCAGTACTTC	NA	TRBV27	TRBJ2-5	NA	18
CASSYSKKTPNEKLFF	TGTGCCAGCAGTTACTCGAAGAAAACCCCTAATGAAAAACTGTTTTTT	many	TRBV6-6	TRBJ1-4	NA	16
CATPTTLGPRYQPQHF	TGTGCCACCCCTACCACCTTGGGACCGCGCTATCAGCCCCAGCATTTT	NA	TRBV24-1	TRBJ1-5	NA	16
CASSQNPGLDNEQFF	TGCGCCAGCAGCCAAAATCCGGGACTAGACAATGAGCAGTTCTTC	NA	TRBV4-3	TRBJ2-1	TRBD2	15
CASSLKGTANTGELFF	TGTGCCAGCAGCTTAAAGGGGACCGCGAACACCGGGGAGCTGTTTTTT	once	TRBV7-3	TRBJ2-2	NA	16
CASSPNGASDIEQFF	TGTGCCAGCTCACCGAACGGGGCCTCTGATATTGAGCAGTTCTTC	NA	TRBV18	TRBJ2-1	NA	15
CSVDYKGSSNTEAFF	TGCAGCGTTGATTACAAGGGCTCTTCGAACACTGAAGCTTTCTTT	many	TRBV29-1	TRBJ1-1	NA	15
CASSWTEGGGNQPQHF	TGTGCCAGCAGTTGGACAGAGGGGGGAGGCAATCAGCCCCAGCATTTT	once	TRBV6-2/TRBV6-3	TRBJ1-5	NA	16
CSASTGGFIKENTIYF	TGCAGTGCGTCCACGGGGGGCTTCATTAAGGAGAACACCATATATTTT	many	TRBV20-1	TRBJ1-3	NA	16
CASSPGTGDRNTEAFF	TGTGCCAGCAGCCCCGGGACAGGGGATCGGAACACTGAAGCTTTCTTT	few	TRBV12-3/TRBV12-4	TRBJ1-1	TRBD1	16
CASSLRGVEQYF	TGTGCCAGCAGTTTAAGGGGCGTCGAGCAGTACTTC	many	TRBV27	TRBJ2-7	NA	12
CASSVSGSTDTQYF	TGCGCCAGCAGCGTCAGCGGGAGCACAGATACGCAGTATTTT	NA	TRBV4-3	TRBJ2-3	NA	14
CSVSRQGRETQYF	TGCAGCGTTAGTAGACAGGGTCGAGAGACCCAGTACTTC	NA	TRBV29-1	TRBJ2-5	TRBD1	13
CASSIRAENQQFF	TGTGCCAGTAGTATCAGGGCGGAGAATCAGCAGTTCTTC	NA	TRBV19	TRBJ2-1	NA	13
CASSGVGRDNEQFF	TGTGCCAGCAGTGGGGTCGGGAGAGACAATGAGCAGTTCTTC	few	TRBV25-1	TRBJ2-1	NA	14
CASSQDGPWGGVGNTEAFF	TGCGCCAGCAGCCAAGATGGCCCGTGGGGGGGCGTGGGGAACACTGAAGCTTTCTTT	few	TRBV4-3	TRBJ1-1	NA	19
CSASRGSTDTQYF	TGCAGTGCTAGTCGTGGGAGCACAGATACGCAGTATTTT	NA	TRBV20-1	TRBJ2-3	NA	13
CASGGNGYYEQYF	TGTGCCAGCGGGGGAAATGGGTACTACGAGCAGTACTTC	NA	TRBV3-1	TRBJ2-7	NA	13
CASSQDGAGGPTDTQYF	TGCGCCAGCAGCCAAGACGGTGCGGGAGGGCCGACAGATACGCAGTATTTT	once	TRBV4-3	TRBJ2-3	TRBD2	17
CASGLVPGETQYF	TGTGCTAGTGGTTTGGTACCGGGGGAGACCCAGTACTTC	NA	TRBV12-5	TRBJ2-5	NA	13
CSASWNEQFF	TGCAGTGCTAGTTGGAATGAGCAGTTCTTC	NA	TRBV20-1	TRBJ2-1	NA	10
CASSPLRDWNTGELFF	TGTGCCAGCAGTCCACTCCGGGACTGGAACACCGGGGAGCTGTTTTTT	NA	TRBV12-3/TRBV12-4	TRBJ2-2	NA	16
CASSPGAATYEQYF	TGTGCCAGCAGCCCAGGGGCTGCGACCTACGAGCAGTACTTC	NA	TRBV27	TRBJ2-7	NA	14
CASRRAGAGPSYEQYF	TGTGCCAGCAGGCGAGCGGGGGCCGGCCCGTCCTACGAGCAGTACTTC	NA	TRBV12-3/TRBV12-4	TRBJ2-7	TRBD2	16
CASSTRTDSYEQYF	TGTGCCAGCAGCACTAGGACGGACTCCTACGAGCAGTACTTC	NA	TRBV6-5	TRBJ2-7	NA	14
CSATGRGLGAFF	TGCAGTGCTACGGGCAGGGGGCTCGGCGCTTTCTTT	many	TRBV20-1	TRBJ1-1	TRBD1	12
CATRGTGTDTQYF	TGTGCCACCAGGGGGACTGGCACAGATACGCAGTATTTT	NA	TRBV24-1	TRBJ2-3	NA	13
CATMGDYPYEQYF	TGTGCCACCATGGGGGACTACCCCTACGAGCAGTACTTC	NA	TRBV24-1	TRBJ2-7	TRBD2	13
CASSVASGGPYNEQFF	TGTGCCAGCAGCGTAGCTAGCGGGGGGCCCTACAATGAGCAGTTCTTC	NA	TRBV9	TRBJ2-1	TRBD2	16
CASGSDLEQFF	TGCGCCAGCGGATCGGACCTTGAGCAGTTCTTC	NA	TRBV10-1	TRBJ2-1	NA	11
CASSLLAGLDGYTF	TGTGCCAGCAGTTTACTGGCAGGGCTAGATGGCTACACCTTC	few	TRBV27	TRBJ1-2	NA	14
CASSQDLQIEGALHF	TGCGCCAGCAGCCAAGATCTCCAGATCGAAGGGGCCCTCCACTTT	few	TRBV4-3	TRBJ1-6	NA	15
CASSLVGTPLSGNTIYF	TGTGCCAGCAGCTTAGTTGGGACACCGCTCTCTGGAAACACCATATATTTT	many	TRBV7-2	TRBJ1-3	NA	17
CASSLGVGNEQFF	TGCGCCAGCAGCTTGGGGGTGGGGAATGAGCAGTTCTTC	few	TRBV5-1	TRBJ2-1	NA	13
CASRQFVGGETQYF	TGTGCCAGCAGGCAGTTCGTCGGGGGAGAGACCCAGTACTTC	NA	TRBV6-2/TRBV6-3	TRBJ2-5	NA	14
CASSLIRTVSIIGSPLHF	TGTGCCAGCAGCTTAATTAGGACAGTATCAATAATTGGTTCACCCCTCCACTTT	NA	TRBV7-2	TRBJ1-6	NA	18
CASSLLANYEQYF	TGTGCCAGCAGTTTACTAGCGAACTACGAGCAGTACTTC	NA	TRBV28	TRBJ2-7	NA	13
CSVEDIPGLAGGEFF	TGCAGCGTTGAAGATATACCGGGACTAGCGGGAGGAGAGTTCTTC	NA	TRBV29-1	TRBJ2-1	TRBD2	15